The rows below give T cell receptor beta chains drawn from one sample of a study of shared clonotypes between healthy human individuals. Only in-frame clones appear in the TCRdb table, and some are missing; sequencing was by immunoSEQ multiplex PCR. Among millions of clones listed, roughly nine tenths were seen once. The sample was naive CD4+ T cells sorted from blood. The receptor set was obtained from a young man in good health. Both conserved end residues are part of each CDR3. A D gene is named only where the DNA matches it firmly. Only part of the rows carry a size: once, few, many, or a class if the clone is expanded.

clone size,J gene,D gene,V gene,CDR3 DNA,CDR3 protein
-,TRBJ2-3,TRBD1,TRBV25-1,TGTGCCAGGGGACAGTGGTCGACAGATACGCAGTATTTT,CARGQWSTDTQYF
-,TRBJ1-3,TRBD1,TRBV7-7,TGTGCTAGCAGCCCGGGGACAGCTGGAAACACCATATATTTT,CASSPGTAGNTIYF
-,TRBJ1-1,-,TRBV29-1,TGCACCAAAATCCGAGGTGGGACCGACATGAACACTGAAGCTTTCTTT,CTKIRGGTDMNTEAFF
-,TRBJ1-4,-,TRBV12-1,TGTGCCAGCAGCTTTTATTCGGGGAAATGGTATAGTGAAAAACTGTTTTTT,CASSFYSGKWYSEKLFF
-,TRBJ2-2,TRBD1,TRBV4-1,TGCGCCAGCAGCCAAGGGGACAGGGGGCAGTCCGGGGAGCTGTTTTTT,CASSQGDRGQSGELFF
-,TRBJ2-5,TRBD2,TRBV2,TGTGCCAGCAGTGAGGCTAGCGGGGGGCAAGAGACCCAGTACTTC,CASSEASGGQETQYF
-,TRBJ2-5,TRBD2,TRBV9,TGTGCCAGCAGCGGGCAGACTAGCGGGAGTGGAGAGACCCAGTACTTC,CASSGQTSGSGETQYF
-,TRBJ1-1,TRBD1,TRBV7-3,TGTGCCAGCAGCTTAAAGGCAGGGGGTAGCACTGAAGCTTTCTTT,CASSLKAGGSTEAFF
-,TRBJ2-1,-,TRBV6-1,TGTGCCAGCAAGGTCGGGCTCCAAACACACAATGAGCAGTTCTTC,CASKVGLQTHNEQFF
-,TRBJ1-1,-,TRBV10-3,TGTGCCATCAGTGCAGCAAACCCGGGACCTCAGACAGCTTTCTTT,CAISAANPGPQTAFF
-,TRBJ2-1,TRBD1,TRBV19,TGTGCCAGTACACGACAGGGTTCCAAAGCCAACAATGAGCAGTTCTTC,CASTRQGSKANNEQFF
-,TRBJ1-2,TRBD1,TRBV10-3,TGTGCCATCAGGCCGGCGACAGGGGGCGGGAAGGATGGCTACACCTTC,CAIRPATGGGKDGYTF
-,TRBJ2-7,-,TRBV5-5,TGTGCCAGCAGCTTGGCACCGACCTCGGGCGAGCAGTACTTC,CASSLAPTSGEQYF
-,TRBJ2-2,-,TRBV9,TGTGCCAGCAGCAAAGACCCGCTGAACACCGGGGAGCTGTTTTTT,CASSKDPLNTGELFF
-,TRBJ2-3,-,TRBV5-1,TGCGCCAGCAGCTTGGAGGCAGCAAGTCGGACAGATACGCAGTATTTT,CASSLEAASRTDTQYF
-,TRBJ1-5,-,TRBV12-2,TGTGCAAGTCGCTTTTTCTGGACCGGAGGGCCAACGGGGGGTATTCAGCCCCAGCATTTT,CASRFFWTGGPTGGIQPQHF
few,TRBJ1-5,TRBD1,TRBV6-1,TGTGCCAGCAAGGGACAGAGCAATCAGCCCCAGCATTTT,CASKGQSNQPQHF
-,TRBJ1-4,-,TRBV18,TGTGCCAGCTCACCGTTGGGGGCTGAAAAACTGTTTTTT,CASSPLGAEKLFF
-,TRBJ1-1,-,TRBV25-1,TGTGCCAGCAGTGAAATCGACAGAAAGAACACTGAAGCTTTCTTT,CASSEIDRKNTEAFF
-,TRBJ1-1,-,TRBV10-2,TGCGCCAGCAGCCCAAACAGGAACACTGAAGCTTTCTTT,CASSPNRNTEAFF
-,TRBJ2-4,-,TRBV19,TGTGCCAGTAGTATAGTTAGAGCAGGGAGCAAAAACATTCAGTACTTC,CASSIVRAGSKNIQYF
-,TRBJ1-4,-,TRBV27,TGTGCCAGCAGCCCCCACGGGACGGGTAATGAAAAACTGTTTTTT,CASSPHGTGNEKLFF
once,TRBJ2-1,TRBD2,TRBV7-9,TGTGCCAGCAGCTTATTGTTACTAGCGGGGAATGAGCAGTTCTTC,CASSLLLLAGNEQFF
-,TRBJ1-5,-,TRBV18,TGTGCCAGCTCGGACGGGGGGGGCCGCCAGCCCCAGCATTTT,CASSDGGGRQPQHF
-,TRBJ1-2,-,TRBV5-1,TGCGCCAGCAGGGGCGGATATGGCTACACCTTC,CASRGGYGYTF
-,TRBJ1-2,-,TRBV20-1,TGCAGTCTACGCCACTCCTATGGCTACACCTTC,CSLRHSYGYTF
once,TRBJ1-3,-,TRBV7-9,TGTGCCAGCAGCTTAGGACGGACCTTCAGCTCTGGAAACACCATATATTTT,CASSLGRTFSSGNTIYF
-,TRBJ1-6,TRBD1,TRBV7-2,TGTGCCAGCAGCTTACGACAGGGAGGTTCACCCCTCCACTTT,CASSLRQGGSPLHF
once,TRBJ1-2,TRBD1,TRBV6-5,TGTGCCAGCAGTTATATCGGGACAGGGTGGAACTATGGCTACACCTTC,CASSYIGTGWNYGYTF
-,TRBJ2-3,-,TRBV9,TGTGCCAGCACCGCCGGGACTTCTGGCACAGATACGCAGTATTTT,CASTAGTSGTDTQYF
-,TRBJ2-3,-,TRBV7-8,TGTGCCAGCAGCTCGCCCAATGCGAAAGGAACGCAGTATTTT,CASSSPNAKGTQYF
-,TRBJ2-3,TRBD2,TRBV28,TGTGCCAGCAGTCTTACTAGCGGGGGTTTTTCTAGCACAGATACGCAGTATTTT,CASSLTSGGFSSTDTQYF
-,TRBJ2-2,TRBD1,TRBV18,TGTGCCAGCTCACCACCCCAAAAACAGGGGATCGGGGAGCTGTTTTTT,CASSPPQKQGIGELFF
-,TRBJ1-1,-,TRBV5-1,TGCGCCAGCAGCTTACGGACAGACTTGAACACTGAAGCTTTCTTT,CASSLRTDLNTEAFF
-,TRBJ2-1,TRBD2,TRBV5-1,TGCGCCAGCAGCTCTCCCCGCGCGGGGGGACCCTCCTACAATGAGCAGTTCTTC,CASSSPRAGGPSYNEQFF
-,TRBJ2-3,-,TRBV21-1,TGTGCCAGCAGCTCGAGACTAGCGGGGCATAGTCTCACAGATACGCAGTATTTT,CASSSRLAGHSLTDTQYF
-,TRBJ2-1,-,TRBV12-5,TGTGCTAGTGGTTTTAGGCACCCCCCTGAGCAGTTCTTC,CASGFRHPPEQFF
-,TRBJ1-5,-,TRBV6-6,TGTGCCAGCAGTTCCTCAGGGAGCAATCAGCCCCAGCATTTT,CASSSSGSNQPQHF
-,TRBJ2-5,-,TRBV5-1,TGCGCCAGCAGCTTGGGACAGAGGGAGACCCAGTACTTC,CASSLGQRETQYF
-,TRBJ1-1,-,TRBV7-2,TGTGCCAGCAGCCTCATACAGGGGAACACTGAAGCTTTCTTT,CASSLIQGNTEAFF
-,TRBJ1-2,-,TRBV4-2,TGTGCCAGCAGCCTACAGGGAATGAAAGGCTACACCTTC,CASSLQGMKGYTF
-,TRBJ1-2,TRBD1,TRBV6-1,TGTGCCAGCAGGAGAGGGGGCGCATATGGCTACACCTTC,CASRRGGAYGYTF
-,TRBJ1-6,-,TRBV21-1,TGTGCCAGCTCTCAAGCCAAGGGGCTCTATAATTCACCCCTCCACTTT,CASSQAKGLYNSPLHF
-,TRBJ1-1,-,TRBV27,TGTGCCAGCAGTCTTCAGGCGAACACTGAAGCTTTCTTT,CASSLQANTEAFF
-,TRBJ2-3,-,TRBV10-3,TGTGCCGTCACTAGATCCGCCGATACGCAGTATTTT,CAVTRSADTQYF
-,TRBJ1-5,TRBD1,TRBV5-5,TGTGCCAGCAGCTTGGGGGGGACAGGAAATCAGCCCCAGCATTTT,CASSLGGTGNQPQHF
-,TRBJ2-7,-,TRBV5-1,TGCGCCAGCAGCTTCGAGGGGCCTAACTACGAGCAGTACTTC,CASSFEGPNYEQYF
-,TRBJ1-2,-,TRBV27,TGTGCCAGCAGTTTCGATCTGGTTTCGGGGGGCTACACCTTC,CASSFDLVSGGYTF
-,TRBJ1-1,TRBD1,TRBV30,TGTGCCTGGACTGACCAACACAGGGGGAACACTGAAGCTTTCTTT,CAWTDQHRGNTEAFF
-,TRBJ2-7,TRBD2,TRBV6-5,TGTGCCAGCAGTTACACGGGGGGGCTCTACGAGCAGTACTTC,CASSYTGGLYEQYF
-,TRBJ2-5,-,TRBV7-6,TGTGCCAGCAGCTTAGCGACAGGCGGGCAAGAGACCCAGTACTTC,CASSLATGGQETQYF
-,TRBJ1-1,-,TRBV11-3,TGTGCCAGCAGCTTAGTGAGGAGCACTGAAGCTTTCTTT,CASSLVRSTEAFF
-,TRBJ1-5,-,TRBV9,TGTGCCAGCAGCGTATATGGGGGGATAAATCAGCCCCAGCATTTT,CASSVYGGINQPQHF
-,TRBJ2-7,-,TRBV7-2,TGTGCCAGCAGCTCTAGCGTAGCCTACGAGCAGTACTTC,CASSSSVAYEQYF
-,TRBJ2-3,-,TRBV30,TGTGCCTGGAGTGTAGGGGGGAGCGCAGATACGCAGTATTTT,CAWSVGGSADTQYF